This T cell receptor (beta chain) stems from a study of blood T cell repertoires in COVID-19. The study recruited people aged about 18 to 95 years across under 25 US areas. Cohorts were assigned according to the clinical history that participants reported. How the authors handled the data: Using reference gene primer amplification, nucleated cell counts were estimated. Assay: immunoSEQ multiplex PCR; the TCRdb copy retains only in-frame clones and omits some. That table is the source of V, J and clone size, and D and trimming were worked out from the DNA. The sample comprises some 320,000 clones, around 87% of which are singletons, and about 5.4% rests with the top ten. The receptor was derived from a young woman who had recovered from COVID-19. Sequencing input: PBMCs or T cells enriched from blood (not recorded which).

CDR3 sequence (DNA): TGTGCCAGCAGGCGAGGGACAGGGGGCAATTCACCCCTCCACTTT. Protein sequence: CASRRGTGGNSPLHF. The chain joins TRBV6-5 to TRBJ1-6, with TRBD1 identical over 12 bases. V lost 6 bases, J lost 7 bases, and 4 bases stayed unmatched. This CDR3 comprises 15 residues. The germline gives CDR1 MNHEY, CDR2 SVGAGI.